The 6 T cell receptor beta chains below come from one sample, sequenced in a study of shared clonotypes between healthy human individuals. The data were produced by immunoSEQ multiplex PCR, yet TCRdb's version contains in-frame clones alone and is incomplete. The repertoire holds roughly 2 million clones, with over 85% as singletons. The sequencing input was naive CD4+ T cells sorted from blood. Subset indicated: CD45RA+ positively selected. These receptors all stem from a young man in good health.

This clone occurred once. The chain is built from TRBV11-1 and TRBJ2-3; no firm D call. CDR1 and CDR2 from the germline V gene are SGHAT and FQDESV (reference sequence). Trimming shortened V by 5 bases and J by 4 bases, and 7 bases separated the two germline ends. The CDR3 extends over 12 amino acids. The DNA for the CDR3 is TGTGCCAGCAGCCGACCAGCAGATACGCAGTATTTT. Its protein product is CASSRPADTQYF.

The J gene is TRBJ1-1, the V gene TRBV6-5; 7 bases map to TRBD1. V was pared by 5 bases and J by 4 bases, with 10 bases of the junction left unmatched. The CDR3 sequence is 15 residues long. The V gene's germline CDR1 is MNHEY and CDR2 SVGAGI. The CDR3 bases are TGTGCCAGCAGTACCACAGGGGTCCGAGGCACTGAAGCTTTCTTT. Translation gives CASSTTGVRGTEAFF.

The chain recombines TRBV11-2 with TRBJ1-4, with 8 positions matching TRBD1. Germline V gene sequence: CDR1 SGHAT, CDR2 FQNNGV. V lost 0 bases to trimming and J lost 8 bases; unmatched junction nucleotides: 8. The CDR3 is 16 residues long. The CDR3 sequence: CASSLDSYRGVEKLFF. The CDR3 region has the DNA TGTGCCAGCAGCTTAGATTCGTACAGGGGGGTGGAAAAACTGTTTTTT.

V gene TRBV9 combines with J gene TRBJ2-1, with TRBD2 identical over 8 bases. The CDR3 has 16 residues. Germline assignment: CDR1 SGDLS and CDR2 YYNGEE. The V gene end was trimmed by 3 bases and the J gene end by 7 bases; junction bases not matched to a gene: 12. CDR3 sequence: CASSAGGHSGGNEQFF. The CDR3 DNA is TGTGCCAGCAGCGCGGGGGGACACTCGGGAGGGAATGAGCAGTTCTTC.

The rearrangement joins TRBV18 to TRBJ1-1, with a tentative D call TRBD1 (6 bases). V was pared by 5 bases and J by 7 bases, with 14 bases between. The CDR3 is 13 amino acids. Germline assignment: CDR1 KGHSH and CDR2 LQKENI. The CDR3 bases are TGTGCCAGCTCATCTCTGGACAGATATGAAGCTTTCTTT. The encoded protein is CASSSLDRYEAFF.

This chain joins TRBV5-1 and TRBJ1-4; weak D call: TRBD1 (5 bases). V was cut by 1 base and J by 1 base, with 20 bases left in between. The CDR3 consists of 19 residues. In germline, CDR1 is SGHRS, CDR2 YFSETQ. This chain's CDR3 is CASSLRPGLSLGTNEKLFF. Written as DNA, the CDR3 is TGCGCCAGCAGCTTGCGGCCGGGGCTGAGTTTGGGAACTAATGAAAAACTGTTTTTT.